The rows below give T cell receptor beta chains drawn from one sample of a study of blood T cell repertoires in COVID-19. This table comes from immunoSEQ multiplex PCR, and its TCRdb copy is limited to in-frame clones, with some not included. The table has 350,000 to 450,000 clones, around 85% seen once; the top ten hold more than 3%. Sequencing input: peripheral blood. These receptors were taken from a woman aged 18-35 years with acute or convalescent COVID-19. CDR3s include the opening cysteine and the closing phenylalanine or tryptophan. Each record gives: clone size, J gene, D gene, V gene, CDR3 protein, CDR3 DNA. A D gene is named only where the DNA matches it firmly. Not every row has a clone size; where given, it reads once, few, many or a size class.

-,TRBJ2-7,TRBD2,TRBV9,CASSPRGLAGATYEQYF,TGTGCCAGCAGCCCCCGCGGACTAGCGGGGGCCACCTACGAGCAGTACTTC
-,TRBJ2-1,TRBD2,TRBV6-2/TRBV6-3,CASSGTSARGTYNEQFF,TGTGCCAGCAGTGGGACTAGCGCCCGAGGCACCTACAATGAGCAGTTCTTC
-,TRBJ2-7,-,TRBV12-3/TRBV12-4,CASSSSQGQYF,TGTGCCAGCAGTTCGAGTCAGGGGCAGTACTTC
once,TRBJ1-2,-,TRBV30,CAWSATDEIYGYTF,TGTGCCTGGAGTGCGACAGACGAAATCTATGGCTACACCTTC
-,TRBJ1-2,-,TRBV5-1,CASSWGPRDGGYTF,TGCGCCAGCAGCTGGGGGCCGAGGGACGGGGGCTACACCTTC
-,TRBJ1-5,-,TRBV27,CARQPQHF,TGTGCTCGTCAGCCCCAGCATTTT
-,TRBJ2-3,-,TRBV18,CASSSSTGGTDTQYF,TGTGCCAGCTCCTCCTCCACTGGCGGGACAGATACGCAGTATTTT
-,TRBJ2-1,-,TRBV9,CASSVARGSEQFF,TGTGCCAGCAGCGTAGCCCGGGGAAGTGAGCAGTTCTTC
-,TRBJ1-3,-,TRBV28,CASSLTGFGSGNTIYF,TGTGCCAGCAGTTTAACTGGTTTTGGCTCTGGAAACACCATATATTTT
-,TRBJ1-3,-,TRBV11-2,CASSYEGNTIYF,TGTGCCAGCAGCTATGAGGGAAACACCATATATTTT
-,TRBJ2-7,-,TRBV11-3,CASSIRGGEGSYEQYF,TGTGCCAGCAGCATTAGGGGGGGAGAGGGCTCCTACGAGCAGTACTTC
once,TRBJ1-5,TRBD1,TRBV30,CAWGETGYQPQHF,TGTGCCTGGGGTGAGACAGGGTATCAGCCCCAGCATTTT
-,TRBJ1-1,TRBD1,TRBV28,CASSGQGRLDTEAFF,TGTGCCAGCAGCGGACAGGGAAGATTAGACACTGAAGCTTTCTTT
-,TRBJ1-3,-,TRBV6-5,CASSLGVSGNTIYF,TGTGCCAGCAGTCTAGGGGTATCGGGAAACACCATATATTTT
-,TRBJ1-2,TRBD1,TRBV27,CASSSPTGGNYGYTF,TGTGCCAGCAGCTCCCCGACAGGGGGCAACTATGGCTACACCTTC
-,TRBJ1-2,TRBD1,TRBV3-1/TRBV3-2,CASSPGQGRDYGYTF,TGTGCCAGCAGCCCGGGACAGGGGAGGGACTATGGCTACACCTTC
-,TRBJ1-1,-,TRBV10-2,CASKVSMNTEAFF,TGCGCCAGCAAAGTGAGCATGAACACTGAAGCTTTCTTT
-,TRBJ2-5,-,TRBV5-4,CASSLFLGAMETQYF,TGTGCCAGCAGCTTGTTTCTGGGGGCAATGGAGACCCAGTACTTC
once,TRBJ1-5,TRBD1,TRBV10-3,CAISASDRGEGGNQPQHF,TGTGCCATCAGTGCCTCTGACAGGGGAGAGGGGGGAAATCAGCCCCAGCATTTT
once,TRBJ1-2,-,TRBV5-1,CASSLTGSDGYTF,TGCGCCAGCAGCTTGACAGGGTCCGATGGCTACACCTTC
once,TRBJ1-6,TRBD1,TRBV7-9,CASSGRDSHNSPLHF,TGTGCCAGCAGCGGCCGGGACAGCCATAATTCACCCCTCCACTTT
-,TRBJ1-6,-,TRBV23-1,CASSSFNSPLHF,TGCGCCAGCAGTTCTTTCAATTCACCCCTCCACTTT
-,TRBJ1-3,-,TRBV6-1,CASSEMRFSGNTIYF,TGTGCCAGCAGTGAGATGAGGTTTTCTGGAAACACCATATATTTT
-,TRBJ1-5,-,TRBV3-1/TRBV3-2,CASSYRANQPQHF,TGTGCCAGCAGCTACAGGGCCAATCAGCCCCAGCATTTT
-,TRBJ2-3,TRBD2,TRBV30,CAWSVGRDEGDTQYF,TGTGCCTGGAGTGTCGGGAGGGACGAGGGAGATACGCAGTATTTT
-,TRBJ2-1,-,TRBV7-9,CASSLVQGQFF,TGTGCCAGCAGCTTAGTCCAGGGACAGTTCTTC
-,TRBJ2-7,-,TRBV3-1/TRBV3-2,CASSPLATPYEQYF,TGTGCCAGCAGCCCCCTAGCGACTCCCTACGAGCAGTACTTC
few,TRBJ2-3,-,TRBV28,CASSPDSGHTQYF,TGTGCCAGCAGCCCCGATTCAGGCCATACGCAGTATTTT
-,TRBJ2-1,-,TRBV25-1,CASMSNEQFF,TGTGCCAGCATGTCTAATGAGCAGTTCTTC
-,TRBJ2-7,-,TRBV7-3,CASSLGGLSGGSYEQYF,TGTGCCAGCAGCTTGGGTGGCCTCTCCGGGGGCTCCTACGAGCAGTACTTC
-,TRBJ1-3,-,TRBV7-9,CASSQTGLRRSGNTIYF,TGTGCCAGCAGCCAAACAGGGTTACGACGCTCTGGAAACACCATATATTTT
-,TRBJ1-2,-,TRBV27,CASGTGAGYTF,TGTGCCAGCGGAACTGGGGCTGGCTACACCTTC